Listed below are T cell receptor beta chains from one sample, sequenced in a study of blood T cell repertoires in COVID-19. TCRdb's table, derived via immunoSEQ multiplex PCR, lists solely in-frame clones and lacks some. The table shows under 250,000 clones, with over 80% occurring only once. Sequencing was carried out using PBMCs or T cells enriched from blood (not recorded which). These receptors came from a woman under 40 who had been exposed to COVID-19. Each CDR3 is given with its conserved first and last residue. The order of the fields is J gene, D gene, clone size, V gene, CDR3 protein, CDR3 DNA. D genes are given only for firm matches. Size is stated for part of the rows, as once, few or many counts, or as a class when the clone is expanded.

TRBJ1-3,NA,NA,TRBV5-1,CASSLGSNSGNTIYF,TGCGCCAGCAGCCTGGGCAGTAACTCTGGAAACACCATATATTTT
TRBJ2-3,TRBD1,NA,TRBV19,CASKGTGISTDTQYF,TGTGCCAGTAAGGGGACAGGCATTAGCACAGATACGCAGTATTTT
TRBJ2-7,TRBD1,NA,TRBV28,CASSLDRVRGEQYF,TGTGCCAGCAGCTTGGACAGGGTAAGAGGGGAGCAGTACTTC
TRBJ1-2,TRBD1,NA,TRBV5-1,CASSEGQGGYGYTF,TGCGCCAGCAGCGAGGGACAGGGGGGTTATGGCTACACCTTC
TRBJ1-2,TRBD1,few,TRBV7-3,CASSLRGDRIEGYTF,TGTGCCAGCAGCTTAAGAGGGGACAGGATAGAGGGCTACACCTTC
TRBJ1-5,NA,NA,TRBV9,CASSERVNQPQHF,TGTGCCAGCAGCGAGCGAGTCAATCAGCCCCAGCATTTT
TRBJ2-1,TRBD1,NA,TRBV27,CASSSTGGSYNEQFF,TGTGCCAGCAGTTCGACAGGGGGCTCCTACAATGAGCAGTTCTTC
TRBJ2-7,NA,NA,TRBV15,CATRAGTNSYEQYF,TGTGCCACGCGAGCCGGGACAAATTCCTACGAGCAGTACTTC
TRBJ2-7,NA,NA,TRBV28,CASNIQGYEQYF,TGTGCCAGCAACATACAGGGCTACGAGCAGTACTTC
TRBJ1-5,TRBD1,NA,TRBV9,CASSAGPGQDNNQPQHF,TGTGCCAGCAGCGCGGGCCCCGGACAGGACAACAATCAGCCCCAGCATTTT
TRBJ2-1,TRBD2,once,TRBV20-1,CSASRLAGMSYNEQFF,TGCAGTGCTAGTCGACTAGCGGGAATGTCCTACAATGAGCAGTTCTTC
TRBJ2-2,NA,NA,TRBV14,CASSQAGWKAGELFF,TGTGCCAGCAGCCAAGCGGGATGGAAAGCCGGGGAGCTGTTTTTT
TRBJ1-1,NA,NA,TRBV5-6,CASSPAPTLQHTEAFF,TGTGCCAGCAGCCCCGCACCCACATTGCAACACACTGAAGCTTTCTTT
TRBJ2-7,TRBD2,NA,TRBV7-9,CASSSRLAVDYEQYF,TGTGCCAGCAGCTCCCGACTAGCGGTAGACTACGAGCAGTACTTC
TRBJ2-2,TRBD2,medium-sized,TRBV10-3,CAISEGTSDTGELFF,TGTGCCATCAGTGAAGGGACTAGCGACACCGGGGAGCTGTTTTTT
TRBJ2-3,NA,NA,TRBV5-1,CASSETGSGTDTQYF,TGCGCCAGCAGCGAAACAGGGTCGGGCACAGATACGCAGTATTTT
TRBJ1-5,NA,NA,TRBV19,CASSGQSNQPQHF,TGTGCCAGTAGTGGTCAGAGCAATCAGCCCCAGCATTTT
TRBJ2-7,NA,NA,TRBV19,CASSARGTWRNYEQYF,TGTGCCAGTAGTGCCCGGGGTACTTGGAGAAATTACGAGCAGTACTTC
TRBJ2-1,NA,NA,TRBV2,CASSEFAFYEQFF,TGTGCCAGCAGTGAGTTTGCGTTCTATGAGCAGTTCTTC
TRBJ1-3,NA,NA,TRBV7-9,CASPPSPGNTIYF,TGTGCCAGCCCCCCTAGCCCTGGAAACACCATATATTTT
TRBJ1-1,TRBD1,few,TRBV4-1,CASSHIDRGSEAFF,TGCGCCAGCAGCCATATCGACAGGGGCTCTGAAGCTTTCTTT
TRBJ2-7,NA,NA,TRBV5-1,CASSLEVSSYEQYF,TGCGCCAGCAGCTTAGAGGTGAGCTCCTACGAGCAGTACTTC
TRBJ2-3,NA,NA,TRBV6-5,CASSRLYTDTQYF,TGTGCCAGCAGCCGCCTCTATACAGATACGCAGTATTTT
TRBJ1-2,NA,NA,TRBV2,CASSGWEGDGYTF,TGTGCCAGCAGTGGTTGGGAGGGGGATGGCTACACCTTC
TRBJ1-5,TRBD1,NA,TRBV9,CASSVGTGDGNQPQHF,TGTGCCAGCAGCGTAGGGACAGGGGATGGCAATCAGCCCCAGCATTTT